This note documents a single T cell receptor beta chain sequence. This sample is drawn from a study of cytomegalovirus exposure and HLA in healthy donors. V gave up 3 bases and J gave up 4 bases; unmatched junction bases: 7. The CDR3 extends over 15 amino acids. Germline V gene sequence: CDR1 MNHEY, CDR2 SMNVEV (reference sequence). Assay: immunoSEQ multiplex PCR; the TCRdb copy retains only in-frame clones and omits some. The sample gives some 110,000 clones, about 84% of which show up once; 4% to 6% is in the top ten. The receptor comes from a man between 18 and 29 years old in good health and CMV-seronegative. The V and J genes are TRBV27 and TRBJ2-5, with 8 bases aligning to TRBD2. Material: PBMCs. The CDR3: CASSLTGLAVETQYF. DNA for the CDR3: TGTGCCAGCAGTTTGACCGGACTAGCAGTAGAGACCCAGTACTTC.